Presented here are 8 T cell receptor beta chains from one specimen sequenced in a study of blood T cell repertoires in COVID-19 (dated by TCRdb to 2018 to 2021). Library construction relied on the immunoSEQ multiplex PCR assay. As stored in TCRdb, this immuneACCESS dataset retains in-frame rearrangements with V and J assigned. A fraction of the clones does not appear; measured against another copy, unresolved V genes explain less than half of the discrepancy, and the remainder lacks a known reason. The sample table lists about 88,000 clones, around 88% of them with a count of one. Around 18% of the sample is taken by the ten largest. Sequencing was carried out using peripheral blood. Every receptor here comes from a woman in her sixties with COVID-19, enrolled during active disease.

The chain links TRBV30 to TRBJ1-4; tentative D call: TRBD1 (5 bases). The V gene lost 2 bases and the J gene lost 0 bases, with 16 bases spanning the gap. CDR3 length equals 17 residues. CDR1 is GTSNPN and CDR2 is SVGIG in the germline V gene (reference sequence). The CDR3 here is CAWSLGTRVATNEKLFF. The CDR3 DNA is TGTGCCTGGAGTTTAGGGACTAGGGTTGCAACTAATGAAAAACTGTTTTTT. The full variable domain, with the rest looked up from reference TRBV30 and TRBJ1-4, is SQTIHQWPATLVQPVGSPLSLECTVEGTSNPNLYWYRQAAGRGLQLLFYSVGIGQISSEVPQNLSASRPQDRQFILSSKKLLLSDSGFYLCAWSLGTRVATNEKLFFGSGTQLSVL.

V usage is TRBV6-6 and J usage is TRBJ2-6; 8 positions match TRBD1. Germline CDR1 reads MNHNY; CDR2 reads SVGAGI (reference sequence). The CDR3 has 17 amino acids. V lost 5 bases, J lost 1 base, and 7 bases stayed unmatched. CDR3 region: CASSRQGLGSGANVLTF. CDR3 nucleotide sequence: TGTGCCAGCAGTCGACAGGGGCTGGGTTCTGGGGCCAACGTCCTGACTTTC.

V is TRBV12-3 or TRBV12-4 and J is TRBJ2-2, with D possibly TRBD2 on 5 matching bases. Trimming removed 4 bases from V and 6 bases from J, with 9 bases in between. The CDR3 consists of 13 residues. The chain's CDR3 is CASSWTVAGELFF. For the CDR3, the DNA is TGTGCCAGCAGTTGGACTGTCGCCGGGGAGCTGTTTTTT.

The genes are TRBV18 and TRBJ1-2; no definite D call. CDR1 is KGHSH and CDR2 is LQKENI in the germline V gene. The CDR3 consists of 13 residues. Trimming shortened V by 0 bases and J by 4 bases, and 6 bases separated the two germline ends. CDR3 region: CASSPPSGYGYTF. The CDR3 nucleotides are TGTGCCAGCTCACCACCGTCAGGCTATGGCTACACCTTC.

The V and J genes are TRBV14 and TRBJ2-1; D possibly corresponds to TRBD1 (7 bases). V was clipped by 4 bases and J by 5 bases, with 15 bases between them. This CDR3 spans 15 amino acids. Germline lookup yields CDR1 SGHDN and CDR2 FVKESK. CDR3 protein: CASSPAGQRNNEQFF. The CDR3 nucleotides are TGTGCCAGCAGCCCGGCGGGACAGAGAAACAATGAGCAGTTCTTC.

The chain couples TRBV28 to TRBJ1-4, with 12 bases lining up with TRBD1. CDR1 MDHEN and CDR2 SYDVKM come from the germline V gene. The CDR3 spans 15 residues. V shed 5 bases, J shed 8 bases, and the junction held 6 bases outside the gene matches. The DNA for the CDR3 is TGTGCCAGCAGTACAGCCGGGACAGGGGGCGAAAAACTGTTTTTT. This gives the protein CASSTAGTGGEKLFF.

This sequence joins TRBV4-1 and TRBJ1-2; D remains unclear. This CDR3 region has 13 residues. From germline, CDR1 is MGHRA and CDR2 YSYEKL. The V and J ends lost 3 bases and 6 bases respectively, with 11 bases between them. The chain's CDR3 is CASSHGREDGYTF. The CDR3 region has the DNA TGCGCCAGCAGCCACGGGCGGGAGGATGGCTACACCTTC.

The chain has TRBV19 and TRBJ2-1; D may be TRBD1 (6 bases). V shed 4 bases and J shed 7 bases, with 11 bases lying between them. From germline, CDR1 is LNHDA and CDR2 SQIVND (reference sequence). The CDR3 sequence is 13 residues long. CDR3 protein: CASSTNDRNEQFF. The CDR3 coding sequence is TGTGCCAGTAGTACAAACGACAGGAATGAGCAGTTCTTC.